Sequencing of this T cell receptor (beta chain) was carried out in a study of blood T cell repertoires in COVID-19. Looking at the study overall: T cells, B-cell-depleted T cells, or PBMCs provided the cDNA or gDNA that served as material.

Individuals drawn from about two dozen US areas were about 18 to 100 years old. V was trimmed by 0 bases and J by 2 bases, leaving 7 bases between them. This CDR3 comprises 14 residues. The germline V gene has CDR1 LGHDT and CDR2 YNNKEL (reference sequence). The table came from immunoSEQ multiplex PCR; TCRdb's copy has only in-frame clones and leaves some out. The sample holds around 160,000 clones, over 80% seen once. This receptor was identified in a woman in her forties or fifties who had been exposed to COVID-19. The chain is built from TRBV3-1 (or the pseudogene TRBV3-2) and TRBJ1-2; a weak D match, TRBD1 (5 bases). The specimen sequenced was PBMCs or T cells enriched from blood (not recorded which). CDR3 DNA: TGTGCCAGCAGCCAAGAACACAGGAACTATGGCTACACCTTC. This sequence encodes CASSQEHRNYGYTF.